The TCR beta chain described here comes from a study of blood T cell repertoires in COVID-19. As originally analysed: Reference gene primer amplification gave estimated nucleated cell counts. Sequenced by immunoSEQ multiplex PCR; TCRdb stores in-frame clones only, minus some. Clone size and V and J calls were adopted from that table, with D and trimming inferred from the DNA. The sample lists under 85,000 clones, approximately 91% seen once, with roughly an eighth in the top ten. V was clipped by 5 bases and J by 1 base, with 11 bases between them. The CDR3 extends over 15 amino acids. Germline values: CDR1 LGHDT, CDR2 YNNKEL (reference sequence). Only one count was recorded for this clone.

The rearrangement uses TRBV3-1 (or the pseudogene TRBV3-2) and TRBJ1-4, with a tentative D call TRBD1 (5 bases). This TCR was recovered from a man between 65 and 79 years old with active or convalescent COVID-19. Source material: peripheral blood. CDR3 sequence reads: CASSYGGGTNEKLFF. As DNA, the CDR3 is TGTGCCAGCAGCTACGGGGGGGGAACTAATGAAAAACTGTTTTTT.